These T cell receptor beta chains were read from a single sample in a study of T cells in localized non-small cell lung cancer. The data were produced by immunoSEQ multiplex PCR, yet TCRdb's version contains in-frame clones alone and is incomplete. The sample has 30,000 to 35,000 clones; 88% are singletons. Sample: peripheral blood, taken before any cancer treatment. The receptors were gathered from a woman aged 40 to 75 with stage I lung adenocarcinoma. Both conserved end residues are part of each CDR3. Each record gives: V gene, clone size, J gene, D gene, CDR3 protein, CDR3 DNA. The D gene is left open where the match is weak. Rows give clone size only sometimes, using once, few, many, or a class for an expanded clone.

V: TRBV11-2; size: once; J: TRBJ2-3; D: -; CDR3: CASSSDYPDTQYF; DNA: TGTGCCAGCAGCTCAGATTATCCAGATACGCAGTATTTT
V: TRBV29-1; size: -; J: TRBJ1-2; D: TRBD1; CDR3: CSVKPGQGLGFGYGYTF; DNA: TGCAGCGTCAAACCGGGACAGGGGTTAGGGTTCGGCTATGGCTACACCTTC
V: TRBV5-6; size: -; J: TRBJ2-1; D: -; CDR3: CASSLMGPAYNEQFF; DNA: TGTGCCAGCAGCTTAATGGGGCCCGCCTACAATGAGCAGTTCTTC
V: TRBV6-1; size: -; J: TRBJ1-2; D: TRBD1; CDR3: CASSPTGANYGYTF; DNA: TGTGCCAGCAGTCCAACAGGGGCTAACTATGGCTACACCTTC
V: TRBV18; size: -; J: TRBJ1-6; D: -; CDR3: CASSPTQQSSYNSPLHF; DNA: TGTGCCAGCTCCCCAACCCAGCAGAGCTCCTATAATTCACCCCTCCACTTT
V: TRBV7-8; size: -; J: TRBJ2-7; D: TRBD1; CDR3: CASSTTRQGGSSEQYF; DNA: TGTGCCAGCAGCACCACCAGACAGGGGGGTTCTTCCGAGCAGTACTTC
V: TRBV15; size: -; J: TRBJ1-5; D: -; CDR3: CATSRAALGWPQHF; DNA: TGTGCCACCAGCCGGGCGGCCTTAGGATGGCCCCAGCATTTT
V: TRBV5-4; size: -; J: TRBJ2-1; D: TRBD2; CDR3: CASSLVAGANNEQFF; DNA: TGTGCCAGCAGCTTGGTAGCGGGGGCCAACAATGAGCAGTTCTTC
V: TRBV2; size: -; J: TRBJ1-5; D: -; CDR3: CASSEGQVNQPQHF; DNA: TGTGCCAGCAGTGAAGGACAGGTTAATCAGCCCCAGCATTTT
V: TRBV21-1; size: -; J: TRBJ1-2; D: -; CDR3: CASSKEDGYTF; DNA: TGTGCCAGCAGCAAAGAGGATGGCTACACCTTC
V: TRBV7-2; size: -; J: TRBJ2-6; D: -; CDR3: CASSLGGKGVGSGANVLTF; DNA: TGTGCCAGCAGCTTAGGCGGAAAGGGTGTGGGCTCTGGGGCCAACGTCCTGACTTTC
V: TRBV9; size: -; J: TRBJ2-7; D: -; CDR3: CASSVTDEQYF; DNA: TGTGCCAGCAGCGTAACTGACGAGCAGTACTTC
V: TRBV19; size: -; J: TRBJ2-7; D: -; CDR3: CASSILDGSYEQYF; DNA: TGTGCCAGTAGTATTTTGGACGGATCCTACGAGCAGTACTTC
V: TRBV6-5; size: -; J: TRBJ1-3; D: -; CDR3: CASRDSSGNTIYF; DNA: TGTGCCAGCCGTGACAGCTCTGGAAACACCATATATTTT
V: TRBV7-2; size: few; J: TRBJ2-2; D: -; CDR3: CASSFRDTGELFF; DNA: TGTGCCAGCAGCTTCCGGGACACCGGGGAGCTGTTTTTT
V: TRBV6-1; size: -; J: TRBJ1-1; D: TRBD1; CDR3: CASSEAWTGVTEAFF; DNA: TGTGCCAGCAGTGAAGCCTGGACAGGTGTCACTGAAGCTTTCTTT
V: TRBV5-5; size: -; J: TRBJ1-3; D: -; CDR3: CASSLSPGGQAGNTIYF; DNA: TGTGCCAGCAGCTTATCTCCGGGGGGGCAAGCTGGAAACACCATATATTTT
V: TRBV5-6; size: -; J: TRBJ2-1; D: TRBD2; CDR3: CASSLGAGGLKNEQFF; DNA: TGTGCCAGCAGCTTGGGAGCGGGGGGGCTCAAGAATGAGCAGTTCTTC
V: TRBV10-2; size: -; J: TRBJ2-2; D: TRBD1; CDR3: CASLAGGADGELFF; DNA: TGCGCCAGCTTGGCAGGGGGCGCCGACGGGGAGCTGTTTTTT
V: TRBV19; size: -; J: TRBJ1-1; D: TRBD1; CDR3: CASSLPGGNTEAFF; DNA: TGTGCCAGTAGCCTGCCAGGGGGGAACACTGAAGCTTTCTTT
V: TRBV4-1; size: once; J: TRBJ2-7; D: -; CDR3: CASSQAREYEQYF; DNA: TGCGCCAGCAGCCAAGCGAGGGAATACGAGCAGTACTTC
V: TRBV18; size: -; J: TRBJ1-1; D: -; CDR3: CASSPGTDMNTEAFF; DNA: TGTGCCAGCTCACCTGGGACCGACATGAACACTGAAGCTTTCTTT
V: TRBV27; size: -; J: TRBJ1-5; D: -; CDR3: CASSLSGSLDQPQHF; DNA: TGTGCCAGCAGTTTATCGGGGTCCCTCGACCAGCCCCAGCATTTT
V: TRBV7-2; size: few; J: TRBJ1-2; D: -; CDR3: CASKRNPNEGYTF; DNA: TGTGCCAGCAAAAGGAATCCGAACGAGGGCTACACCTTC
V: TRBV13; size: -; J: TRBJ1-2; D: TRBD1; CDR3: CASSFQGELYGYTF; DNA: TGTGCCAGCAGCTTCCAGGGGGAGCTATATGGCTACACCTTC
V: TRBV7-2; size: -; J: TRBJ2-3; D: -; CDR3: CASSLARTDTQYF; DNA: TGTGCCAGCAGCTTAGCCCGCACAGATACGCAGTATTTT
V: TRBV7-3; size: -; J: TRBJ2-3; D: TRBD2; CDR3: CASSLAGLTDTQYF; DNA: TGTGCCAGCAGCCTAGCGGGGCTCACAGATACGCAGTATTTT
V: TRBV2; size: once; J: TRBJ2-2; D: -; CDR3: CASKDRPGELFF; DNA: TGTGCCAGCAAAGACCGGCCCGGGGAGCTGTTTTTT
V: TRBV7-9; size: -; J: TRBJ1-1; D: -; CDR3: CASSLSRTEAFF; DNA: TGTGCCAGCAGTTTAAGCAGGACTGAAGCTTTCTTT
V: TRBV9; size: once; J: TRBJ1-5; D: TRBD1; CDR3: CASGRDSDYQPQHF; DNA: TGTGCCAGCGGACGGGACAGCGATTATCAGCCCCAGCATTTT
V: TRBV5-1; size: -; J: TRBJ2-3; D: TRBD1; CDR3: CASSSGQTWSTDTQYF; DNA: TGCGCCAGCAGCTCGGGACAGACCTGGAGCACAGATACGCAGTATTTT
V: TRBV16; size: -; J: TRBJ2-7; D: -; CDR3: CASSHSSAAEQYF; DNA: TGTGCCAGCAGCCACTCGAGTGCCGCAGAGCAGTACTTC
V: TRBV7-9; size: -; J: TRBJ1-4; D: TRBD1; CDR3: CASSSGGGTANEKLFF; DNA: TGTGCCAGCAGCTCCGGGGGAGGGACAGCGAATGAAAAACTGTTTTTT
V: TRBV21-1; size: once; J: TRBJ2-3; D: -; CDR3: CASSKGPRGTYTDTQYF; DNA: TGTGCCAGCAGCAAGGGCCCGAGGGGAACTTACACAGATACGCAGTATTTT
V: TRBV29-1; size: few; J: TRBJ1-2; D: -; CDR3: CSATGSGGINYGYTF; DNA: TGCAGCGCTACCGGATCAGGAGGGATTAACTATGGCTACACCTTC